The subject of this entry is one T cell receptor beta chain. TCRdb keeps only in-frame clones here, not all; method: immunoSEQ multiplex PCR. The table has under 200,000 clones, roughly 87% seen once; the top ten hold 7% to 8%. These data are taken from a study of blood T cell repertoires in COVID-19. The CDR3 length is 14 residues. The V end lost 4 bases, the J end lost 6 bases, and 13 bases lay between the germline ends. In germline, CDR1 is SGHAT, CDR2 FQNNGV. The study assigned cohorts using participant-reported clinical history. For recovered donors of Cohort 3, there were two negative PCRs, clearance, or symptom resolution.

The receptor comes from a woman between 50 and 59 years old who had recovered from COVID-19. The chain combines TRBV11-2 with TRBJ2-1; no clear D gene. The sample comprised PBMCs or T cells enriched from blood (not recorded which). CDR3 in amino acids: CASSSESLVNEQFF. CDR3 in DNA: TGTGCCAGCAGCTCGGAGAGCCTTGTCAATGAGCAGTTCTTC.